This entry lists 10 T cell receptor beta chains sequenced from one sample in a study of neurological immune-mediated disorders. TCRdb passed the 5' RACE reads through MiXCR, listing each CDR3 protein once. The data show more than 40,000 distinct CDR3 sequences, around 13% seen once. Sequencing was done on a sample of CD4+ T cells from blood. These receptors were taken from a woman aged 55-75 years with HTLV-1-associated myelopathy (HAM/TSP).

This clonotype was observed many times. The chain joins TRBV20-1 to TRBJ2-4; D remains ambiguous. Trimming cost V 5 bases and J 0 bases, with 11 bases left between them. In germline, CDR1 is DFQATT, CDR2 SNEGSKA (reference sequence). The CDR3 has 14 residues. CDR3: CSALDHLAKNIQYF. CDR3 in DNA: TGCAGTGCTCTGGACCATTTAGCCAAAAACATTCAGTACTTC.

The sample holds many counts of this clonotype. This chain connects TRBV5-1 to TRBJ2-1; no firm D call. Germline V gives CDR1 SGHRS, CDR2 YFSETQ. The CDR3 consists of 15 residues. Trimming removed 0 bases from V and 5 bases from J, with 12 bases in between. The CDR3 protein is CASSLVPGVHNEQFF. DNA of the CDR3: TGCGCCAGCAGCTTGGTCCCAGGCGTTCACAATGAGCAGTTCTTC.

This clonotype has a count of ten or more. This chain links TRBV15 with TRBJ1-4; D might be TRBD1 (5 bases). The CDR3 consists of 15 residues. Germline V gene sequence: CDR1 LNHNV, CDR2 YYDKDF (reference sequence). Trimming left V 0 bases short and J 6 bases short, with 11 bases between. DNA for the CDR3: TGTGCCACCAGCAGAGATCCAGGGTCCGATGAAAAACTGTTTTTT. Its translation: CATSRDPGSDEKLFF.

This clonotype was counted between two and nine times. V gene TRBV6-5 combines with J gene TRBJ1-6; 11 bases match TRBD1. In germline, CDR1 is MNHEY, CDR2 SVGAGI. Losses at the gene ends were 0 bases for V and 14 bases for J; bases not matched to a gene: 9. The CDR3 has 16 amino acids. Here the CDR3 reads CASSYSTPGQGVSLHF. The CDR3 DNA is TGTGCCAGCAGTTACTCCACTCCGGGACAGGGGGTGTCCCTCCACTTT.

This clonotype has ten or more counts. The chain is built from TRBV2 and TRBJ2-7; D is uncertain. The germline V and J ends were trimmed by 6 bases and 4 bases, with 10 bases remaining between them. The CDR3 has 12 residues. CDR1 SNHLY and CDR2 FYNNEI come from the germline V gene. CDR3 sequence (DNA): TGTGCCAGCAGCCTGGACGGGTACGAGCAGTACTTC. Translating it yields CASSLDGYEQYF.

V gene TRBV4-2 combines with J gene TRBJ1-1; 10 bases match TRBD1. The trim removed 4 bases at V and 2 bases at J, leaving 7 bases unmatched. The CDR3 sequence is 16 residues long. Germline CDR1 reads LGHNA; CDR2 reads YNFKEQ. The DNA of the CDR3 is TGTGCCAGCAGCCGGACCTGGGACAGGGGAAACACTGAAGCTTTCTTT. It specifies CASSRTWDRGNTEAFF.

The gene calls are TRBV18 and TRBJ2-7, with D possibly matching TRBD1 (5 bases). CDR3 length: 14 amino acids. Germline CDR1 KGHSH, CDR2 LQKENI. Trimming shortened V by 4 bases and J by 1 base, and 11 bases separated the two germline ends. The CDR3 is CASSLDRTSYEQYF. In nucleotides, the CDR3 is TGTGCCAGCTCACTAGACAGAACGTCCTACGAGCAGTACTTC.

At least ten counts were recorded for this clonotype. The J gene is TRBJ1-4, the V gene TRBV7-9; 7 bases are a match to TRBD1. CDR1 and CDR2 from the germline V gene are SEHNR and FQNEAQ (reference sequence). The CDR3 runs 16 residues. V dropped 5 bases and J dropped 0; count of bases not matched to a gene: 6. The DNA for the CDR3 is TGTGCCAGCAGCGAGCGTCAGGGGGCAACTAATGAAAAACTGTTTTTT. Translating it yields CASSERQGATNEKLFF.

In regard to this clonotype: The junction differs from germline at one of its ends, possibly a read error. The CDR3 spells CASSFPRVRETQYF. Here the CDR3 DNA reads TGCGCCAGCAGCTTTCCCAGGGTTCGGGAGACCCAATACTTC. The rearrangement links TRBV5-1 to TRBJ2-5; a possible D gene is TRBD2 (6 bases). Germline assignment: CDR1 SGHRS and CDR2 YFSETQ. This CDR3 region has 14 residues.

This clonotype was detected many times. This chain connects TRBV6-6 to TRBJ1-2; D may be TRBD1 (5 bases). Trimming pared 5 bases from V and 6 bases from J, leaving 16 bases between. The CDR3 is made up of 14 amino acids. Germline V gives CDR1 MNHNY, CDR2 SVGAGI (reference sequence). The DNA of the CDR3 is TGTGCCAGCAGTCCACCCCCCGCAGGGAATGGCTACACCTTC. Its translation is CASSPPPAGNGYTF.